The TCR beta chain described here comes from a study of cytomegalovirus exposure and HLA in healthy donors. Findings of the study overall: Follow-up analysis found HLA locus-dependent TCR association rates, highest for DRB1 and lowest for HLA-C. TCR beta sequences reportedly predicted the HLA-A and HLA-B alleles of most subjects accurately. Some V segments, TRBV6-2 and TRBV6-3 among them, were indistinguishable and were therefore excluded.

This clone was detected once. The antigen is undetermined. A multiplex PCR was run with 60 Vbeta primers and 13 Jbeta primers. TCRdb's table, derived via immunoSEQ multiplex PCR, lists solely in-frame clones and lacks some. Of about 130,000 clones in the sample, 80% are singletons; the top ten hold 5.3%. Trimming left V 6 bases short and J 4 bases short, with 12 bases between. The CDR3 sequence is 13 residues long. Germline loops: CDR1 SNHLY, CDR2 FYNNEI. The clonotype was recovered from a young man in good health and CMV-seronegative. The V gene is TRBV2, the J gene TRBJ1-2; D call uncertain. The specimen was PBMCs. CDR3 DNA sequence: TGTGCCAGCAGCCTGACGGGGTCCTATGGCTACACCTTC. Translation: CASSLTGSYGYTF.